This TCR beta chain was recovered during a study of T cell responses to AZD1222 COVID-19 vaccine. Findings and limits, study-wide: Increased Spike-specific TCR breadth and depth were observed after two AZD1222 doses. Without day 14 samples, only post-peak T cell repertoires were studied.

Using immunoSEQ multiplex PCR, the repertoire was profiled, and TCRdb retains in-frame clones only, with some absent. Seen here are under 150,000 clones, more than 85% observed once, and the top ten hold 3% to 4.5%. Pooled samples include second doses given at about 4 or 12 weeks. With regard to this clone: Its specificity is not known.

The length of the CDR3 is 15 residues. Trimming removed 4 bases from V and 2 bases from J, with 13 bases in between. The germline gives CDR1 SGHRS, CDR2 YFSETQ. The TCR was taken from an adult who received the AZD1222 COVID-19 vaccine. V usage is TRBV5-1 and J usage is TRBJ1-3; D is unclear. This specimen was peripheral blood, taken 28 days after the second AZD1222 dose. Here the CDR3 reads CASSNNGFAGNTIYF. In DNA form, the CDR3 reads TGCGCCAGCAGCAACAACGGGTTCGCTGGAAACACCATATATTTT.